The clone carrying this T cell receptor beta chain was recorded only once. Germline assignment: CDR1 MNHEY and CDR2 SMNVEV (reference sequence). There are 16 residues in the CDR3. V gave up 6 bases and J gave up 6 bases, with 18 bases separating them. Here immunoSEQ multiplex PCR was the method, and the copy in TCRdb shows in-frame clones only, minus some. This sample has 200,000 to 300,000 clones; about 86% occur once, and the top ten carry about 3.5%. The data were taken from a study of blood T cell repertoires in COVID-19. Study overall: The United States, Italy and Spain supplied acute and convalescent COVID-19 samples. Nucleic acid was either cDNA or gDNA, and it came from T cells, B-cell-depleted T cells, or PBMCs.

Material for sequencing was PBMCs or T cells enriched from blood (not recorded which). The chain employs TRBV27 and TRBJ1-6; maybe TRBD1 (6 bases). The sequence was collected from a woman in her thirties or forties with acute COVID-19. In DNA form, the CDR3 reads TGTGCCAGCAGATCGAACTTGACAGGCCGTAATTCACCCCTCCACTTT. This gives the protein CASRSNLTGRNSPLHF.